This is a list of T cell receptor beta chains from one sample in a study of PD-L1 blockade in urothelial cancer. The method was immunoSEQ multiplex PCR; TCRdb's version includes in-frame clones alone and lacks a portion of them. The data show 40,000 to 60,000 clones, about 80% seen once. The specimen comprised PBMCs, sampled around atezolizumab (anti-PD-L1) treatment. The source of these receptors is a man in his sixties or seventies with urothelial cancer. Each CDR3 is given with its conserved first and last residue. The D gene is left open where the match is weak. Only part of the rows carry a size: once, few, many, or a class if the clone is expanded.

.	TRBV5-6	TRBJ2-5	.	CASSSLQGQETQYF	TGTGCCAGCAGCTCATTACAGGGTCAAGAGACCCAGTACTTC
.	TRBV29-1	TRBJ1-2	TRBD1	CSVGGQDGYTF	TGCAGCGTCGGAGGACAGGATGGCTACACCTTC
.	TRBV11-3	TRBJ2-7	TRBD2	CASSSGEGLGEQYF	TGTGCCAGCAGCTCTGGGGAGGGGCTGGGCGAGCAGTACTTC
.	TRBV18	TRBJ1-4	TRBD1	CASSLSDRGNEKLFF	TGTGCCAGCTCCCTCTCGGACAGGGGGAATGAAAAACTGTTTTTT
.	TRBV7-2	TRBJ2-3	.	CASSSPRGWADTQYF	TGTGCCAGCAGCTCCCCTCGGGGGTGGGCAGATACGCAGTATTTT
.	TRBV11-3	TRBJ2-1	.	CASSFTGSVKFF	TGTGCCAGCAGCTTCACGGGGTCGGTTAAGTTCTTC
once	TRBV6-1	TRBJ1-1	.	CASSEGQMNTEAFF	TGTGCCAGCAGTGAAGGTCAGATGAACACTGAAGCTTTCTTT
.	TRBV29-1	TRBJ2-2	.	CSVAGSNTGELFF	TGCAGCGTTGCGGGGAGCAACACCGGGGAGCTGTTTTTT
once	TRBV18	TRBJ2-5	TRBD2	CASSPSGGAQETQYF	TGTGCCAGCTCTCCTAGCGGGGGTGCTCAAGAGACCCAGTACTTC
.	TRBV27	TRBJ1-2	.	CASSLKVSGSGGYTF	TGTGCCAGCAGTTTAAAAGTTTCAGGGTCTGGCGGCTACACCTTC
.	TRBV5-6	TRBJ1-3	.	CASSLGRERSGNTIYF	TGTGCCAGCAGCTTGGGGCGGGAGAGGTCTGGAAACACCATATATTTT
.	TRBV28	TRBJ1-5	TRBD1	CASSSGTGSLGNQPQHF	TGTGCCAGCAGTTCCGGGACAGGGAGTCTGGGAAATCAGCCCCAGCATTTT
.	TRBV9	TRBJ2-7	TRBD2	CASSAGSGRSYEQYF	TGTGCCAGCAGCGCGGGGAGCGGGAGGTCCTACGAGCAGTACTTC
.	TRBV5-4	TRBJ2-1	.	CASSLDPGSYNEQFF	TGTGCCAGCAGCTTGGACCCAGGCTCCTACAATGAGCAGTTCTTC
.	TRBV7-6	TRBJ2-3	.	CASSPTYNADTQYF	TGTGCCAGCTCCCCTACCTATAATGCAGATACGCAGTATTTT
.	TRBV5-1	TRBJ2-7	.	CASSPRGGNEQYF	TGCGCCAGCAGCCCTAGGGGGGGCAACGAGCAGTACTTC
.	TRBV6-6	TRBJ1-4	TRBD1	CASSFTGGDEKLFF	TGTGCCAGCAGTTTTACAGGGGGCGATGAAAAACTGTTTTTT
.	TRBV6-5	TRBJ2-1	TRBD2	CASTLAGGRSDEQFF	TGTGCCAGCACCCTAGCGGGAGGCAGGTCTGATGAGCAGTTCTTC
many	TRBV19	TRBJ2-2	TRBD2	CASGTSGRENTGELFF	TGTGCCAGTGGGACTAGCGGGAGGGAGAACACCGGGGAGCTGTTTTTT
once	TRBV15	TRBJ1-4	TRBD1	CATSSGTGDEKLFF	TGTGCCACCAGCAGCGGGACAGGTGATGAAAAACTGTTTTTT
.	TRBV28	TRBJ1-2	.	CASSSRIYGYTF	TGTGCCAGCAGTTCCAGGATCTATGGCTACACCTTC
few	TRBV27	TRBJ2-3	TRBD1	CASSSNRGVQYF	TGTGCCAGCAGTTCAAACAGGGGAGTGCAGTATTTT
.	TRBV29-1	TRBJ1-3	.	CSVELGNTIYF	TGCAGCGTTGAATTAGGAAACACCATATATTTT
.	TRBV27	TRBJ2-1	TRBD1	CASSLGDRGDEQFF	TGTGCCAGCAGTTTAGGGGACAGGGGGGATGAGCAGTTCTTC
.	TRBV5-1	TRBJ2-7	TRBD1	CASSAGTGGAYEQYF	TGCGCCAGCAGCGCCGGGACAGGGGGCGCCTACGAGCAGTACTTC
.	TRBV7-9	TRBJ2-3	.	CASSPLLGTDTQYF	TGTGCCAGCAGCCCGCTCCTAGGCACAGATACGCAGTATTTT
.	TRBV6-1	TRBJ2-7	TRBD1	CASTKTGSGEQYF	TGTGCCAGCACGAAGACAGGGTCAGGCGAGCAGTACTTC
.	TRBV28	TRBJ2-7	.	CASSEARGRTVYEQYF	TGTGCCAGCAGTGAGGCCCGTGGCAGGACTGTCTACGAGCAGTACTTC
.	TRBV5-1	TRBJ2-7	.	CASSPGWGDLSYEQYF	TGCGCCAGCAGTCCTGGGTGGGGCGATCTCTCCTACGAGCAGTACTTC
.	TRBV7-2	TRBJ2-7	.	CASSLTTVASVSYEQYF	TGTGCCAGCAGCTTAACAACTGTAGCCTCTGTGTCGTACGAGCAGTACTTC
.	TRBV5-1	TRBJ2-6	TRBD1	CASSFSGAGTGGANVLTF	TGCGCCAGCAGCTTTTCAGGGGCCGGGACAGGAGGGGCCAACGTCCTGACTTTC
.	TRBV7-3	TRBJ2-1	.	CASSRDLVYNEQFF	TGTGCCAGCAGCCGGGACTTGGTTTACAATGAGCAGTTCTTC
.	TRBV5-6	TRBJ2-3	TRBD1	CASSPGQGAQYF	TGTGCCAGCAGCCCTGGACAGGGAGCGCAGTATTTT
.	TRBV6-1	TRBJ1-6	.	CASLRSSYNSPLHF	TGTGCCAGCCTCCGTAGCTCCTATAATTCACCCCTCCACTTT
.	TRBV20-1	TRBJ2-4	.	CSALAKNIQYF	TGCAGTGCTCTAGCCAAAAACATTCAGTACTTC
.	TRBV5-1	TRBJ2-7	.	CASSLGGGSGYEQYF	TGCGCCAGCAGCTTGGGAGGAGGTAGCGGCTACGAGCAGTACTTC
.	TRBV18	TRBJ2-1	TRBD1	CASSPGQDNEQFF	TGTGCCAGCTCACCCGGACAGGACAATGAGCAGTTCTTC
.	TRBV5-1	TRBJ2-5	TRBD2	CASSFPGGETQYF	TGCGCCAGCAGCTTCCCCGGGGGGGAGACCCAGTACTTC
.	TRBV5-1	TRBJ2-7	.	CASSLGGYEQYF	TGCGCCAGCAGCTTGGGAGGTTACGAGCAGTACTTC
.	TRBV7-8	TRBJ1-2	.	CASSFPRDGGRNYGYTF	TGTGCCAGCAGCTTCCCTCGGGACGGGGGGCGCAACTATGGCTACACCTTC
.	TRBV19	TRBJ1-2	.	CASTEAAYGYTF	TGTGCCAGTACTGAGGCAGCCTATGGCTACACCTTC
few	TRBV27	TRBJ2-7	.	CASYPERGEQYF	TGTGCCAGCTACCCGGAAAGGGGCGAGCAGTACTTC
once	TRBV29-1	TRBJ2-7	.	CSVEDPPLEQYF	TGCAGCGTTGAAGATCCCCCTCTTGAGCAGTACTTC
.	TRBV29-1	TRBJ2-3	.	CSVEGHDTDTQYF	TGCAGCGTTGAAGGGCATGATACAGATACGCAGTATTTT
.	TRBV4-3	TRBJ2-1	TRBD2	CASSQDWARTSGRSNNEQFF	TGCGCCAGCAGCCAAGATTGGGCTAGGACTAGCGGGAGGTCGAACAATGAGCAGTTCTTC
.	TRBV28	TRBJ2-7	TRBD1	CASSPRQGARFYEQYF	TGTGCCAGCAGTCCCCGACAGGGGGCGAGATTCTACGAGCAGTACTTC
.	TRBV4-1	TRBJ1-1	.	CASSQDRGTGTEAFF	TGCGCCAGCAGCCAAGATCGGGGGACGGGGACTGAAGCTTTCTTT
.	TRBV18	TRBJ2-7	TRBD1	CASSPGQGITNEQYF	TGTGCCAGCTCCCCCGGACAGGGAATAACTAACGAGCAGTACTTC
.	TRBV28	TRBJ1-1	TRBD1	CASVRQGAMNTEAFF	TGTGCCAGCGTGCGACAGGGGGCGATGAACACTGAAGCTTTCTTT
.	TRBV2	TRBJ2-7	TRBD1	CASRLRQGRGYEQYF	TGTGCCAGCAGATTGAGACAGGGACGGGGTTACGAGCAGTACTTC
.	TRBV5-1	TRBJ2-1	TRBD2	CASSFLAGDSNEQFF	TGCGCCAGCAGCTTCCTAGCGGGAGATAGCAATGAGCAGTTCTTC
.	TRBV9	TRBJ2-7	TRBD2	CASSVIQRDYEQYF	TGTGCCAGCAGCGTAATCCAGCGGGATTACGAGCAGTACTTC
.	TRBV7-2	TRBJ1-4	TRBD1	CASRLQGADNEKLFF	TGTGCCAGCAGACTACAGGGGGCGGATAATGAAAAACTGTTTTTT
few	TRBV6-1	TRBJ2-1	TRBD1	CASRLRDRGDEQFF	TGTGCCAGCAGACTCCGGGACAGGGGGGACGAGCAGTTCTTC
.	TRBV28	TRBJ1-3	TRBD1	CASRTGGEGNTIYF	TGTGCCAGCAGGACAGGGGGTGAGGGAAACACCATATATTTT
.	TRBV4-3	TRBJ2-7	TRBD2	CASSQEGGPSYEQYF	TGCGCCAGCAGCCAAGAGGGAGGGCCCTCCTACGAGCAGTACTTC
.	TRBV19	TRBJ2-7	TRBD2	CASSPSGRSSYEQYF	TGTGCCAGTAGTCCCAGCGGGAGGAGCTCCTACGAGCAGTACTTC
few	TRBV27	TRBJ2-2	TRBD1	CASSDDGQGFSNTGELFF	TGTGCCAGCAGTGACGACGGACAGGGGTTTTCGAACACCGGGGAGCTGTTTTTT
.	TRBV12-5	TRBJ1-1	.	CASGLNAGMNTEAFF	TGTGCTAGTGGTTTGAACGCGGGCATGAACACTGAAGCTTTCTTT